These 23 T cell receptor beta chains were all obtained from the same sample, sequenced in a study of cytomegalovirus exposure and HLA in healthy donors. PCR was performed using 60 Vbeta and 13 Jbeta primers. Sequencing used immunoSEQ multiplex PCR; TCRdb keeps in-frame clones, though not all of them. The table includes around 140,000 clones, 73% detected once. What was sequenced was PBMCs. These receptors came from a woman between 18 and 29 years old in good health and CMV-seronegative.

The J gene is TRBJ2-2, the V gene TRBV27, with 7 bases lining up with TRBD2. The V segment lost 3 bases and the J segment 6 bases; nucleotides outside the gene matches: 10. CDR1 MNHEY and CDR2 SMNVEV come from the germline V gene (reference sequence). The CDR3 consists of 16 residues. CDR3 amino acids: CASSFVTSRSSGELFF. The DNA for the CDR3 is TGTGCCAGCAGTTTTGTGACTAGCCGGTCCTCCGGGGAGCTGTTTTTT.

In regard to this clone: Other DNA sequences within the sample encode an identical CDR3. The chain has TRBV13 and TRBJ2-7, with no clear D. V was clipped by 4 bases and J by 3 bases, with 22 bases between them. The CDR3 runs 17 residues. In germline, CDR1 is PRHDT, CDR2 FYEKMQ (reference sequence). The CDR3 bases are TGTGCCAGCAGCTCTTACTTCGGTGGCAGGATCATCTACGAGCAGTACTTC. Protein product: CASSSYFGGRIIYEQYF.

This clone has more than one count but fewer than ten. V is TRBV5-6 and J is TRBJ1-3; no clear D. This CDR3 contains 15 residues. CDR1 is SGHDT, CDR2 YYEEEE, per germline. V was pared by 0 bases and J by 2 bases, with 9 bases between. CDR3 sequence (DNA): TGTGCCAGCAGCTTGGTCCCCGGGACTGGAAACACCATATATTTT. As protein: CASSLVPGTGNTIYF.

The rearrangement joins TRBV10-3 to TRBJ1-2; 12 nucleotides align to TRBD1. Germline V gene lookup returns CDR1 ENHRY and CDR2 SYGVKD. The CDR3 length is 16 residues. V gave up 7 bases and J gave up 3 bases; unmatched junction bases: 9. CDR3 in amino acids: CAINPGQGAQHYGYTF. The CDR3 region has the DNA TGTGCCATCAACCCGGGACAGGGGGCGCAACACTATGGCTACACCTTC.

The V and J genes are TRBV19 and TRBJ2-2; weak D call: TRBD1 (6 bases). Germline V gene lookup returns CDR1 LNHDA and CDR2 SQIVND (reference sequence). CDR3 length: 14 residues. Trimming took off 5 bases at V and 4 bases at J, with 11 bases between the two ends. The CDR3 loop is CASSEDSPTGELFF. CDR3 nucleotides: TGTGCCAGTAGTGAGGACAGCCCCACCGGGGAGCTGTTTTTT.

The J gene is TRBJ2-5, the V gene TRBV21-1; the table's D call TRBD1 went unverified against the DNA. TRBV21-1 is classified as a pseudogene. CDR3 length equals 13 residues. This CDR3 reads CASSKTGQETQYF. The CDR3 coding sequence is TGTGCCAGCAGCAAGACAGGCCAAGAGACCCAGTACTTC.

The J gene is TRBJ1-2, the V gene TRBV9, with a weak D call TRBD1 (6 bases). This CDR3 is 14 amino acids long. Germline CDR1 reads SGDLS; CDR2 reads YYNGEE. The V and J ends lost 0 bases and 8 bases respectively, with 14 bases between them. The CDR3 sequence: CASSVEQGKGGYTF. CDR3 coding DNA: TGTGCCAGCAGCGTAGAGCAGGGGAAGGGCGGCTACACCTTC. The full variable domain, rest sourced from reference TRBV9 and TRBJ1-2, is DSGVTQTPKHLITATGQRVTLRCSPRSGDLSVYWYQQSLDQGLQFLIQYYNGEERAKGNILERFSAQQFPDLHSELNLSSLELGDSALYFCASSVEQGKGGYTFGSGTRLTVV.

This clone was detected once. V is TRBV5-1 and J is TRBJ2-2; 9 bases are a match to TRBD2. This CDR3 spans 15 amino acids. Germline CDR1 and CDR2: SGHRS and YFSETQ. Trimming took 4 bases from V and 4 from J; bases not matched to a gene: 5. The CDR3 loop is CASSPGTSITGELFF. The CDR3 coding sequence is TGCGCCAGCAGCCCCGGGACTAGCATCACCGGGGAGCTGTTTTTT.

The chain couples TRBV27 to TRBJ1-4; 8 nucleotides align to TRBD1. Germline-derived CDR1 and CDR2 are MNHEY and SMNVEV (reference sequence). Unmatched junction bases numbered 8, after V lost 4 bases and J lost 4 bases. The CDR3 is made up of 16 amino acids. For the CDR3, the DNA is TGTGCCAGCAGTTCTCGGACAGGGTTTATTAATGAAAAACTGTTTTTT. Protein product: CASSSRTGFINEKLFF.

There are a few counts of this clone. The chain joins TRBV5-4 to TRBJ1-5, with D possibly TRBD1 on 5 matching bases. This CDR3 comprises 13 residues. Germline CDR1 and CDR2: SGHNT and YYREEE (reference sequence). The V gene lost 4 bases and the J gene lost 7 bases, with 12 bases spanning the gap. CDR3 sequence reads: CASSAGQGQPQHF. The CDR3 DNA follows: TGTGCCAGCAGCGCCGGGCAGGGCCAGCCCCAGCATTTT.

The gene calls are TRBV5-1 and TRBJ2-3; the match to TRBD2 covers 14 bases. Trimming removed 3 bases from V and 5 bases from J; junction bases left unmatched: 2. CDR1 SGHRS and CDR2 YFSETQ come from the germline V gene. The CDR3 has 15 amino acids. The CDR3 DNA reads TGCGCCAGCAGCTCGGGGACTAGCGGGGGAGATACGCAGTATTTT. Amino acid sequence: CASSSGTSGGDTQYF.

This rearrangement joins TRBV6-4 to TRBJ2-7; D is uncertain. Trimming left V 2 bases short and J 4 bases short, with 21 bases between. The length of the CDR3 is 17 residues. Germline V lookup: CDR1 MRHNA, CDR2 SNTAGT. In nucleotides, the CDR3 is TGTGCCAGCAGTGACCGGGTCCCTCGGTTTTCTTCGTACGAGCAGTACGTC. Residues: CASSDRVPRFSSYEQYV.

Only a few counts were recorded for this clone. The chain recombines TRBV19 with TRBJ1-1, with 7 bases lining up with TRBD1. V shed 0 bases and J 4 bases; nucleotides not matched to a gene: 2. The CDR3 has 14 amino acids. Germline V gives CDR1 LNHDA, CDR2 SQIVND (reference sequence). CDR3 bases: TGTGCCAGTAGTATAGAGTCAGGGGGCACTGAAGCTTTCTTT. It is translated as CASSIESGGTEAFF.

The V gene is TRBV9, the J gene TRBJ1-5; 8 bases map to TRBD1. From germline, CDR1 is SGDLS and CDR2 YYNGEE. V lost 3 bases, J lost 6 bases, and 2 bases stayed unmatched. The CDR3 runs 13 residues. The CDR3 protein is CASSATGGQPQHF. The DNA of the CDR3 is TGTGCCAGCAGCGCCACAGGGGGTCAGCCCCAGCATTTT.

The chain employs TRBV7-2 and TRBJ2-1, with a tentative D call TRBD1 (5 bases). Trimming shortened V by 5 bases and J by 5 bases, and 10 bases separated the two germline ends. The germline CDR1 and CDR2 sequences are SGHTA and FQGNSA. This CDR3 has 13 residues. The CDR3 DNA reads TGTGCCAGCAGCCCCGGACAAAACAATGAGCAGTTCTTC. It translates to CASSPGQNNEQFF.

The gene calls are TRBV6-5 and TRBJ2-7, with 7 nucleotides matching TRBD1. V trimming: 6 bases; J trimming: 0 bases; junction bases outside the gene matches: 8. Per the germline V gene, CDR1 is MNHEY and CDR2 is SVGAGI. The CDR3 has 15 amino acids. In DNA form, the CDR3 reads TGTGCCAGCAGCAAGGGACAGTTAAGCTCCTACGAGCAGTACTTC. This codes for CASSKGQLSSYEQYF.

Comment on this clone: The sample contains more than one DNA sequence encoding this CDR3. The V and J genes are TRBV19 and TRBJ1-2, with 9 bases aligning to TRBD1. The V segment lost 7 bases and the J segment 5 bases; nucleotides outside the gene matches: 8. The germline CDR1 and CDR2 sequences are LNHDA and SQIVND (reference sequence). The CDR3 is made up of 14 amino acids. The CDR3 spells CASNPQGASYGYTF. CDR3 DNA sequence: TGTGCCAGTAATCCACAGGGGGCTTCTTATGGCTACACCTTC.

The gene calls are TRBV9 and TRBJ2-1; no clear D gene. With 0 bases removed from V and 6 bases from J, the gap between germline ends came to 13 bases. The CDR3 runs to 15 residues. Germline V CDR1 and CDR2: SGDLS, YYNGEE. Here the CDR3 reads CASSVDSSRLNEQFF. The CDR3 nucleotides are TGTGCCAGCAGCGTAGATTCTAGTAGGCTCAATGAGCAGTTCTTC.

The rearrangement joins TRBV5-6 to TRBJ2-5; perhaps TRBD1 as D (6 bases). V lost 0 bases and J 10 bases, leaving 22 bases between the germline ends. CDR3 length: 16 amino acids. The germline gives CDR1 SGHDT, CDR2 YYEEEE. CDR3: CASSLDPRTALGGQYF. The CDR3 region has the DNA TGTGCCAGCAGCTTGGATCCTCGGACGGCGTTAGGGGGCCAGTACTTC.

The chain combines TRBV5-6 with TRBJ2-1; 9 positions match TRBD1. V gave up 5 bases and J gave up 4 bases; unmatched junction bases: 7. CDR3 size: 15 residues. Germline CDR1 is SGHDT and CDR2 is YYEEEE. Here the CDR3 DNA reads TGTGCCAGCAGTACCGGGACAGGGCAGTACAATGAGCAGTTCTTC. Translation: CASSTGTGQYNEQFF.

The CDR3, as DNA: TGTGCCACCACACCGGGACAGCGTACCTACGAGCAGTACGTC. It is translated as CATTPGQRTYEQYV. The chain combines TRBV15 with TRBJ2-7; 7 bases fit TRBD1. The CDR3 length is 14 residues. Trimming took 7 bases from V and 2 from J; bases not matched to a gene: 8. Germline V CDR1 and CDR2: LNHNV, YYDKDF (reference sequence).

This clone was detected only a few times. The genes are TRBV5-4 and TRBJ2-1; D is uncertain. V lost 0 bases to trimming and J lost 2 bases, with 9 bases between them. This CDR3 contains 15 residues. Germline-derived CDR1 and CDR2 are SGHNT and YYREEE (reference sequence). CDR3 in DNA: TGTGCCAGCAGCTTGGCCAGTAGCACCTACAATGAGCAGTTCTTC. Translation gives CASSLASSTYNEQFF.

The CDR3 here is CASGLPGGRAFF. CDR3 nucleotide sequence: TGTGCTAGTGGTCTCCCAGGGGGCAGAGCTTTCTTT. The V gene is TRBV12-5, the J gene TRBJ1-1; 8 bases are shared with TRBD1. The CDR3 consists of 12 residues. Germline-derived CDR1 and CDR2 are LGHNT and FRNRAP. V shed 5 bases, J shed 10 bases, and the junction held 6 bases outside the gene matches.